A single sample gave rise to the 24 T cell receptor beta chains below, sequenced in a study of early T cells in non-severe SARS-CoV-2 infection. One entry per CDR3 protein results from TCRdb running MiXCR on the 5' RACE reads. The data show tens of thousands of distinct CDR3 sequences, around 13% seen once. The source material was whole blood, sampled at baseline. These receptors originate from an adult who was a healthcare worker with PCR-confirmed SARS-CoV-2 infection or an uninfected control (not recorded which).

This clonotype was detected ten times or more. The chain uses TRBV12-3 or TRBV12-4 and TRBJ1-1; weak D call: TRBD1 (5 bases). The CDR3 extends over 13 amino acids. Trimming stripped 5 bases from V and 4 bases from J, with 11 bases between. CDR3 in DNA: TGTGCCAGCAGTCCGGGACTGCTCACTGAAGCTTTCTTT. It translates to CASSPGLLTEAFF.

This clonotype turned up a few times. This sequence joins TRBV19 and TRBJ2-7; 12 bases align to TRBD1. V shed 5 bases, J shed 5 bases, and the junction held 7 bases outside the gene matches. The CDR3 consists of 15 residues. Germline loops: CDR1 LNHDA, CDR2 SQIVND (reference sequence). This chain's CDR3 is CASSPRDRGLDEQYF. In DNA, the CDR3 is TGTGCCAGTAGTCCCCGGGACAGGGGGCTCGACGAGCAGTACTTC. Drawing the rest from reference TRBV19 and TRBJ2-7, the complete variable domain is DGGITQSPKYLFRKEGQNVTLSCEQNLNHDAMYWYRQDPGQGLRLIYYSQIVNDFQKGDIAEGYSVSREKKESFPLTVTSAQKNPTAFYLCASSPRDRGLDEQYFGPGTRLTVT.

In its sample, this clonotype was seen many times. V and J are TRBV9 and TRBJ2-3; a weak D match, TRBD2 (5 bases). Trimming stripped 0 bases from V and 2 bases from J, with 10 bases between. The germline CDR1 and CDR2 sequences are SGDLS and YYNGEE. This CDR3 is 15 amino acids long. The CDR3 coding sequence is TGTGCCAGCAGCGTAGGAGGGATCGACACAGATACGCAGTATTTT. Amino acid sequence: CASSVGGIDTDTQYF.

V and J are TRBV2 and TRBJ2-5; a weak D match, TRBD1 (5 bases). This CDR3 region has 13 residues. Germline V gives CDR1 SNHLY, CDR2 FYNNEI. V was trimmed by 6 bases and J by 7 bases, leaving 15 bases between them. CDR3 loop: CASRQDPQGTQYF. As DNA, the CDR3 is TGTGCCAGCAGACAGGACCCCCAGGGGACCCAGTACTTC.

This clonotype was counted many times. The rearrangement uses TRBV28 and TRBJ2-5; D might be TRBD1 or TRBD2, each matching 6 bases. This CDR3 contains 14 residues. Trimming removed 5 bases at V and 5 bases at J, with 15 bases between. The germline V gene has CDR1 MDHEN and CDR2 SYDVKM. CDR3 loop: CASSPLIGGETQYF. In DNA form, the CDR3 reads TGTGCCAGCAGTCCCCTTATAGGGGGGGAGACCCAGTACTTC.

This clonotype turned up a few times. The V and J genes are TRBV15 and TRBJ2-3; D ambiguous. Germline values: CDR1 LNHNV, CDR2 YYDKDF (reference sequence). The CDR3 totals 13 residues. Trimming pared 0 bases from V and 5 bases from J, leaving 6 bases between. DNA of the CDR3: TGTGCCACCAGCAGAGAAGGGTTAGATACGCAGTATTTT. This translates into CATSREGLDTQYF.

This clonotype was observed a few times. The J gene is TRBJ2-3, the V gene TRBV6-2 or TRBV6-3; D unclear. V shed 6 bases and J shed 2 bases, with 6 bases lying between them. Germline V gives CDR1 MNHEY, CDR2 SVGEGT. CDR3 length equals 12 residues. The CDR3 DNA is TGTGCCAGCAGCTCGACCACAGATACGCAGTATTTT. This gives the protein CASSSTTDTQYF.

This clonotype has ten or more counts. This chain joins TRBV6-4 and TRBJ2-1; D gene unclear. V was clipped by 2 bases and J by 6 bases, with 8 bases between them. The germline gives CDR1 MRHNA, CDR2 SNTAGT. The CDR3 sequence is 13 residues long. The CDR3 reads CASSDRTFNEQFF. CDR3 nucleotide sequence: TGTGCCAGCAGTGACCGTACGTTCAATGAGCAGTTCTTC.

The chain couples TRBV6-6 to TRBJ2-7; 8 bases fit TRBD1. The germline V gene has CDR1 MNHNY and CDR2 SVGAGI (reference sequence). V was pared by 5 bases and J by 4 bases, with 4 bases of the junction left unmatched. The CDR3 is 13 amino acids. The CDR3 protein is CASSHRDRYEQYF. CDR3 bases: TGTGCCAGCAGTCATCGGGACAGGTACGAGCAGTACTTC.

This clonotype was detected only a few times. The gene calls are TRBV27 and TRBJ1-4, with a weak D call TRBD1 (5 bases). CDR1 is MNHEY, CDR2 SMNVEV, per germline (reference sequence). This CDR3 has 13 residues. Trimming pared 9 bases from V and 4 bases from J, leaving 12 bases between. The CDR3 DNA reads TGTGCCAGTAGGGGACGGATTAATGAAAAACTGTTTTTT. Residues: CASRGRINEKLFF.

The chain links TRBV2 to TRBJ1-6, with D uncertain. The CDR3 sequence is 10 residues long. Germline values: CDR1 SNHLY, CDR2 FYNNEI. The V gene lost 2 bases and the J gene lost 15 bases, with 5 bases spanning the gap. The CDR3 sequence: CASSESGLHF. CDR3 nucleotide sequence: TGTGCCAGCAGTGAATCCGGCCTCCACTTT.

The rearrangement links TRBV5-6 to TRBJ2-7; TRBD2 agrees at 9 bases. This CDR3 has 16 amino acids. The V and J ends lost 3 bases and 4 bases, in that order; junction bases with no gene match: 11. The V gene's germline CDR1 is SGHDT and CDR2 YYEEEE. This CDR3 is CASSWGLEREAYEQYF. The CDR3 region has the DNA TGTGCCAGCAGCTGGGGCCTGGAGCGGGAGGCGTACGAGCAGTACTTC.

The table lists this clonotype with a few counts. The chain is built from TRBV28 and TRBJ2-1, with D uncertain. The CDR3 is made up of 12 amino acids. Germline CDR1 MDHEN, CDR2 SYDVKM. V lost 6 bases to trimming and J lost 8 bases, with 11 bases between them. CDR3: CASRPQSDEQFF. DNA for the CDR3: TGTGCCAGCAGGCCTCAGAGCGATGAGCAGTTCTTC.

J is TRBJ2-3 and V is TRBV7-2; D could derive from TRBD1 or TRBD2 (6 bases each). This CDR3 region has 16 residues. With 1 base removed from V and 4 bases from J, the gap between germline ends came to 15 bases. The germline gives CDR1 SGHTA, CDR2 FQGNSA. The CDR3: CASSLGGATGPDTQYF. The CDR3, as DNA: TGTGCCAGCAGCTTAGGGGGGGCCACGGGCCCAGATACGCAGTATTTT.

This clonotype has a handful of counts. This chain links TRBV28 with TRBJ2-5; 7 nucleotides align to TRBD2. This CDR3 region has 15 residues. The V segment lost 6 bases and the J segment 7 bases; nucleotides outside the gene matches: 14. CDR1 is MDHEN, CDR2 SYDVKM, per germline. The CDR3 reads CASSYLEGGPGTQYF. Written as DNA, the CDR3 is TGTGCCAGCAGCTACCTGGAGGGAGGGCCGGGGACCCAGTACTTC.

Only a few counts were recorded for this clonotype. The rearrangement uses TRBV3-1 and TRBJ2-5; D unclear. The CDR3 length is 14 residues. Looked up from germline, CDR1 is LGHDT and CDR2 is YNNKEL (reference sequence). Trimming removed 1 base from V and 4 bases from J, with 10 bases in between. In DNA, the CDR3 is TGTGCCAGCAGCCAAGTAGGATACCCAGAGACCCAGTACTTC. It specifies CASSQVGYPETQYF.

At least ten counts were recorded for this clonotype. V gene TRBV4-1 combines with J gene TRBJ2-3; D remains ambiguous. V was trimmed by 2 bases and J by 5 bases, leaving 8 bases between them. CDR3 length: 13 amino acids. The germline V gene has CDR1 MGHRA and CDR2 YSYEKL. CDR3 sequence (DNA): TGCGCCAGCAGCCAAAAGTCGGGAGATACGCAGTATTTT. It is translated as CASSQKSGDTQYF.

The chain employs TRBV9 and TRBJ2-7; 8 bases match TRBD1. The CDR3 totals 13 residues. Trimming at V came to 3 bases and at J to 5 bases, leaving 4 bases not matched to a gene. Germline V CDR1 and CDR2: SGDLS, YYNGEE. CDR3 region: CASSGRTGNEQYF. The DNA for the CDR3 is TGTGCCAGCAGCGGAAGGACAGGGAACGAGCAGTACTTC. Looking up the rest from reference TRBV9 and TRBJ2-7 gives the full variable domain: DSGVTQTPKHLITATGQRVTLRCSPRSGDLSVYWYQQSLDQGLQFLIQYYNGEERAKGNILERFSAQQFPDLHSELNLSSLELGDSALYFCASSGRTGNEQYFGPGTRLTVT.

This clonotype appeared a few times. The V gene is TRBV27, the J gene TRBJ2-1; TRBD2 aligns across 10 bases. Germline V gene lookup returns CDR1 MNHEY and CDR2 SMNVEV (reference sequence). J gave up 1 base and V 9 bases, and 6 bases lay outside the gene matches. The CDR3 runs 15 residues. The CDR3 nucleotides are TGTGCCAGTGGCCCGGGACTAGCGTCCTACAATGAGCAGTTCTTC. Protein: CASGPGLASYNEQFF.

This sequence joins TRBV7-8 and TRBJ2-2; 10 bases align to TRBD2. With V trimmed by 1 base and J by 3 bases, 11 bases remained unmatched. Looked up from germline, CDR1 is SGHVS and CDR2 is FQNEAQ. This CDR3 has 19 residues. The CDR3 here is CASSLDRISGGSYTGELFF. For the CDR3, the DNA is TGTGCCAGCAGCTTAGATAGGATTAGCGGGGGGTCATACACCGGGGAGCTGTTTTTT.

This clonotype was observed a handful of times. The chain employs TRBV27 and TRBJ2-5; no clear D gene. Germline assignment: CDR1 MNHEY and CDR2 SMNVEV (reference sequence). This CDR3 comprises 14 residues. Trimming stripped 6 bases from V and 1 base from J, with 12 bases between. The CDR3 protein is CASRSWARQETQYF. The CDR3 coding sequence is TGTGCCAGCAGATCCTGGGCCCGCCAAGAGACCCAGTACTTC.

Only a few counts were recorded for this clonotype. This sequence joins TRBV6-4 and TRBJ2-2; D might be TRBD2 (5 bases). This CDR3 comprises 14 residues. Germline assignment: CDR1 MRHNA and CDR2 SNTAGT. V gave up 0 bases and J gave up 7 bases, with 9 bases separating them. The CDR3 sequence is CASSDSADGGELFF. CDR3 bases: TGTGCCAGCAGTGACTCAGCGGACGGCGGGGAGCTGTTTTTT.

Comments on this clonotype: One end of the junction is discordant with germline, which a read error may explain. This chain uses TRBV30 with TRBJ2-3; 12 bases are a match to TRBD2. The CDR3 runs 15 residues. Germline V gene data show CDR1 as GTSNPN and CDR2 as SVGIG (reference sequence). The CDR3 nucleotides read TGTGTCTGGATCTCGAGGACTAGCGGGAAAAAGGCGCAGTATTTT. Amino acids: CVWISRTSGKKAQYF.

A remark on this clonotype: A much more abundant neighbour one base away suggests this may be a read error. CDR3 sequence reads: CASSWDRGQPQHF. In DNA form, the CDR3 reads TGTGCCAGCAGTTGGGACAGGGGTCAGCCCCAGCATTTT. The chain couples TRBV12-3 or TRBV12-4 to TRBJ1-5; TRBD1 matches 10 bases. Trimming took 4 bases from V and 6 from J; bases not matched to a gene: 0. The CDR3 extends over 13 amino acids.